This paragraph covers one TCR beta chain sequence. No antigen is known for it. The entry originates in a study of cytomegalovirus exposure and HLA in healthy donors. General study results and limits: DRB1 had the most TCR associations and HLA-C the fewest, a later analysis found, with rates varying by HLA locus.

PCR was performed using 60 Vbeta and 13 Jbeta primers. TCRdb's copy holds only in-frame clones and misses some; the assay was immunoSEQ multiplex PCR. Here the sample spans about 120,000 clones, around 66% being singletons. The junction had 1 base not matched to a gene; V was cut back by 1 base and J by 5 bases. This CDR3 region has 14 residues. In germline, CDR1 is SGHVS, CDR2 FNYEAQ. The clonotype was recovered from a middle-aged woman in good health and CMV-seropositive. The chain has TRBV7-6 and TRBJ1-1, with 10 bases aligning to TRBD1. The sequencing sample was made of PBMCs. The CDR3 region has the DNA TGTGCCAGCAGCTTAGGACAGGGGGCTACTGAAGCTTTCTTT. It codes for CASSLGQGATEAFF.